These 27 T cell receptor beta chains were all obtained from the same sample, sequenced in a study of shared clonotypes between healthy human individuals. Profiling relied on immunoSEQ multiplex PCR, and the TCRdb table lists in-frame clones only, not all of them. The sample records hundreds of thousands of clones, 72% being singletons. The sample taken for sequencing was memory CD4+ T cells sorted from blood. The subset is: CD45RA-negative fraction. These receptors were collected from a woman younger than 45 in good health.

The CDR3 spells CASSATGGEEDTQYF. CDR3 nucleotides: TGCGCCAGCAGCGCCACAGGGGGCGAGGAAGATACGCAGTATTTT. V and J are TRBV5-1 and TRBJ2-3; 9 bases are a match to TRBD1. Trimming cost V 4 bases and J 5 bases; bases outside gene matches: 8. Germline values: CDR1 SGHRS, CDR2 YFSETQ. CDR3 length: 15 residues.

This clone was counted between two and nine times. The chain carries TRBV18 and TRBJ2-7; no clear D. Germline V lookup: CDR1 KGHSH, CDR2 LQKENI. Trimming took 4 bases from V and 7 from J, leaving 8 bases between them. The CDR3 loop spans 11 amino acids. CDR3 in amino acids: CASSLHWEQYF. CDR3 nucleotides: TGTGCCAGCTCACTCCACTGGGAGCAGTACTTC.

The CDR3 bases are TGCGCCAGCAGCCAAGACGGGACTAGCGGGAATGTTGAGCAGTTCTTC. This gives the protein CASSQDGTSGNVEQFF. The J gene is TRBJ2-1, the V gene TRBV4-1, with 13 positions matching TRBD2. Looked up from germline, CDR1 is MGHRA and CDR2 is YSYEKL. V shed 0 bases and J 9 bases; nucleotides not matched to a gene: 5. There are 16 residues in the CDR3.

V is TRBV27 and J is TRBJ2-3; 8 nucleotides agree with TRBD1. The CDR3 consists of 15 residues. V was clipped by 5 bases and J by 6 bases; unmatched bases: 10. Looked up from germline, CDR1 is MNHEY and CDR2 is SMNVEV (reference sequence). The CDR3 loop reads CASSPDRGGSDTQYF. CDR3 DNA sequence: TGTGCCAGCAGTCCCGACAGGGGTGGAAGCGATACGCAGTATTTT.

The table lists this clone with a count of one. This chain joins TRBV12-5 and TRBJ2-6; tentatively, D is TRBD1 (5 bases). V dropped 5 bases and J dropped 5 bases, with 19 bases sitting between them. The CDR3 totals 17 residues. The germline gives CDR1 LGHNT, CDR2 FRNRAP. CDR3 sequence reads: CASGVGAGQSRANVLTF. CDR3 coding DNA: TGTGCTAGTGGTGTAGGAGCAGGACAAAGTCGGGCCAACGTCCTGACTTTC.

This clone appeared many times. CDR3: CASSHLSGTDNTGELFF. The CDR3 DNA follows: TGTGCCAGCAGCCATTTATCCGGGACAGATAACACCGGGGAGCTGTTTTTT. This chain links TRBV4-2 with TRBJ2-2, with 7 bases that match TRBD1. CDR1 is LGHNA and CDR2 is YNFKEQ in the germline V gene. This CDR3 region has 17 residues. V was pared by 3 bases and J by 2 bases, with 9 bases of the junction left unmatched.

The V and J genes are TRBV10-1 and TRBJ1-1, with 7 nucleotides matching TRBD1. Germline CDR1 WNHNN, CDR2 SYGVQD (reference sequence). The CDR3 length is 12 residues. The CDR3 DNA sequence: TGCGCTACACACCAGGGGGTGCCTGAAGCTTTCTTT. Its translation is CATHQGVPEAFF.

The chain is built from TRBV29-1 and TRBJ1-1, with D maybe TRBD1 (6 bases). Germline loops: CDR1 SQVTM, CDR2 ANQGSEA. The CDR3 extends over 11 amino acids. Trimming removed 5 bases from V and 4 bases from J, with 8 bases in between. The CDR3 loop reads CSVRGGTEAFF. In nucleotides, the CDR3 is TGCAGCGTTAGGGGGGGCACTGAAGCTTTCTTT.

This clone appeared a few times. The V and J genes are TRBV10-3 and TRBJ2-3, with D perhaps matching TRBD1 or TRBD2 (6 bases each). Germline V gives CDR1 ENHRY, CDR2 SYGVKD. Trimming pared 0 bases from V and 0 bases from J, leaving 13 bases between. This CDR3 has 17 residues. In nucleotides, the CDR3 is TGTGCCATCAGTGAGTCGGCTGGGGGGCAGAGCACAGATACGCAGTATTTT. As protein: CAISESAGGQSTDTQYF.

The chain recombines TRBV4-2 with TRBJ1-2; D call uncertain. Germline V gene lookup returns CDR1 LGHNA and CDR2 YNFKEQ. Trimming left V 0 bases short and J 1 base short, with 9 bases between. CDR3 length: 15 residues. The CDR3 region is CASSQDVSLNYGYTF. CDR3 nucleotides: TGTGCCAGCAGCCAAGATGTCAGCCTTAACTATGGCTACACCTTC.

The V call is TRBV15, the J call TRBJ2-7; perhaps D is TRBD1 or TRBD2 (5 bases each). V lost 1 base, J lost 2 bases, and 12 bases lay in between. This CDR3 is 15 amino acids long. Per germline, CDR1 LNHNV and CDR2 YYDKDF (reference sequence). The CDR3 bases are TGTGCCACCAGCAGAGTCCCCGGGACCACCTACGAGCAGTACTTC. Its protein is CATSRVPGTTYEQYF.

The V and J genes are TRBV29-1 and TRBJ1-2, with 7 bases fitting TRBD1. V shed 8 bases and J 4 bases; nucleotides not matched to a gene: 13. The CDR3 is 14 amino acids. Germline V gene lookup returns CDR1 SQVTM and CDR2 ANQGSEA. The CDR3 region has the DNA TGCAGCACCTCCATCGGGACAGAAGTCTATGGCTACACCTTC. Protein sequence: CSTSIGTEVYGYTF.

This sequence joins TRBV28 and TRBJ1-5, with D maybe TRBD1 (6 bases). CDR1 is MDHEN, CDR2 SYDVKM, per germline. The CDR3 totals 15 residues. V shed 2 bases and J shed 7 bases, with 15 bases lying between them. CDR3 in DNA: TGTGCCAGCAGTTTAACCCCTGGGGGGCAACAGCCCCAGCATTTT. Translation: CASSLTPGGQQPQHF.

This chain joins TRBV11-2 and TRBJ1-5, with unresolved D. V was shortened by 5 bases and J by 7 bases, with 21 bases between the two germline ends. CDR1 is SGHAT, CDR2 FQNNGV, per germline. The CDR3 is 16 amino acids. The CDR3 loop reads CASSPNTVASFQPQHF. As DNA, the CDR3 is TGTGCCAGCAGCCCAAACACAGTGGCTAGCTTCCAGCCCCAGCATTTT.

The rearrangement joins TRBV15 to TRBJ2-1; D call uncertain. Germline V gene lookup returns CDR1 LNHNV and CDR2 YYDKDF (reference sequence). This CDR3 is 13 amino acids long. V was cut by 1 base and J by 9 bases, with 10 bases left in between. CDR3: CATSRVGKTEQFF. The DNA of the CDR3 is TGTGCCACCAGCAGAGTAGGCAAGACTGAGCAGTTCTTC.

This CDR3 reads CASSLIGLVPEDTQYF. CDR3 DNA: TGTGCCAGCTCACTGATCGGACTAGTTCCTGAAGATACGCAGTATTTT. V is TRBV18 and J is TRBJ2-3; 7 bases align to TRBD2. The germline CDR1 and CDR2 sequences are KGHSH and LQKENI. This CDR3 is 16 amino acids long. J gave up 5 bases and V 4 bases, and 12 bases lay outside the gene matches.

The CDR3 DNA follows: TGTGCCAGCAGCTTTCTCCCCCGTATTCACAAAGATGGCTACACCTTC. This encodes CASSFLPRIHKDGYTF. This rearrangement joins TRBV7-2 to TRBJ1-2; D remains ambiguous. V was cut by 3 bases and J by 6 bases, with 20 bases left in between. This CDR3 has 16 residues. CDR1 SGHTA and CDR2 FQGNSA come from the germline V gene.

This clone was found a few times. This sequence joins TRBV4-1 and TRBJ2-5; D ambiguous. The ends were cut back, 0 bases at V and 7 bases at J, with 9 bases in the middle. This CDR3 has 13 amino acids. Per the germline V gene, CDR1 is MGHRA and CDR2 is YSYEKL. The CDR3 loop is CASSQDRVGTQYF. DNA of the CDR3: TGCGCCAGCAGCCAAGATAGAGTGGGGACCCAGTACTTC.

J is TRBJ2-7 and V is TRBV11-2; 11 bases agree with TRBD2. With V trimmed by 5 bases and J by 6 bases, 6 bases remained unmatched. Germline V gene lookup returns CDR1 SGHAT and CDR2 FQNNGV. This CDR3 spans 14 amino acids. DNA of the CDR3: TGTGCCAGCAGCGTAGCGGGAGGGCCGAGCGAGCAGTACTTC. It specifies CASSVAGGPSEQYF.

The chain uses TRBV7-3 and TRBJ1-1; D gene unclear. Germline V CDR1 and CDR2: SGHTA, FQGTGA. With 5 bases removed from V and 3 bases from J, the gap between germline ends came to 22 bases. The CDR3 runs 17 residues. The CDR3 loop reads CASSPLRTLVPDTEAFF. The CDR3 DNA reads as TGTGCCAGCAGCCCCCTCCGGACCCTCGTCCCGGACACTGAAGCTTTCTTT.

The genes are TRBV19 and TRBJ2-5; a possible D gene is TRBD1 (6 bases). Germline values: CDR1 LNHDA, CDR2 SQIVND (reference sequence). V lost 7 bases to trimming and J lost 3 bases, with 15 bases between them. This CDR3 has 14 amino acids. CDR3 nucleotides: TGTGCCAGTAATCGAGGGACATCAAAAGAGACCCAGTACTTC. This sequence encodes CASNRGTSKETQYF.

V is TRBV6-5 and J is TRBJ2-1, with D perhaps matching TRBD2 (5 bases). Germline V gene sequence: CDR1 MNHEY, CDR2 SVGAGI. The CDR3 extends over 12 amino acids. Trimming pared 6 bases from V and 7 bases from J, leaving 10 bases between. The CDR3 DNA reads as TGTGCCAGCAGGGCTGGAGGTAATGAGCAGTTCTTC. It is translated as CASRAGGNEQFF.

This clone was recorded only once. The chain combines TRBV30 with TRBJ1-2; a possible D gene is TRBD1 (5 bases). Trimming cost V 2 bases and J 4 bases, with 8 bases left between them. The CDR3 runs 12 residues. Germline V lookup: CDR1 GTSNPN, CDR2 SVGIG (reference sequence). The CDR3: CAWSIGTYGYTF. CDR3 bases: TGTGCCTGGAGTATAGGGACCTATGGCTACACCTTC.

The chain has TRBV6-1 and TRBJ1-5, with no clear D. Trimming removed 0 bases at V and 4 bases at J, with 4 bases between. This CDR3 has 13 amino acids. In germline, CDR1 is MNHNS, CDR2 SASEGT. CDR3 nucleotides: TGTGCCAGCAGTGAAGCTGTTAATCAGCCCCAGCATTTT. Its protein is CASSEAVNQPQHF.

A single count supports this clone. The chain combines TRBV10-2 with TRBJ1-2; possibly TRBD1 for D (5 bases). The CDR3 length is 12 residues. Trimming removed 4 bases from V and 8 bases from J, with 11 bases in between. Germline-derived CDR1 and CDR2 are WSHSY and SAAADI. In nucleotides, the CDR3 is TGCGCCAGCAGTGTCGGGGGTTACGGCTACACCTTC. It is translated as CASSVGGYGYTF.

CDR3 sequence reads: CASSKDGTYGYTF. The CDR3 DNA is TGTGCCAGCAGCAAGGACGGAACCTATGGCTACACCTTC. V usage is TRBV7-2 and J usage is TRBJ1-2; the D is unclear. The CDR3 contains 13 residues. Germline CDR1 is SGHTA and CDR2 is FQGNSA. The V end lost 5 bases, the J end lost 4 bases, and 11 bases lay between the germline ends. Variable domain in full (rest from reference TRBV7-2 and TRBJ1-2): GAGVSQSPSNKVTEKGKDVELRCDPISGHTALYWYRQSLGQGLEFLIYFQGNSAPDKSGLPSDRFSAERTGGSVSTLTIQRTQQEDSAVYLCASSKDGTYGYTFGSGTRLTVV.

DNA of the CDR3: TGTGCCAGCAGTTTTTCTTGGGGGGACGGAAACACCATATATTTT. Protein product: CASSFSWGDGNTIYF. The genes are TRBV27 and TRBJ1-3; possibly TRBD1 for D (5 bases). The CDR3 consists of 15 residues. Germline V gene data show CDR1 as MNHEY and CDR2 as SMNVEV (reference sequence). The V gene lost 3 bases and the J gene lost 4 bases, with 13 bases spanning the gap.